Shown below are 11 T cell receptor beta chains from a single sample sequenced in a study of Ad26.COV2.S vaccination and SARS-CoV-2 variants. Generated by immunoSEQ multiplex PCR, the TCRdb table keeps only in-frame clones and is missing some. Of some 340,000 clones in the sample, around four fifths were seen once. Treatment in this sample: about 20 received Ad26.COV2.S at low or high dose, single or two shots; about 5 received placebo; per-sample allocation not given. Samples analyzed were those drawn on day 63 after the first vaccine or placebo injection. This specimen was peripheral blood, taken in a trial of Ad26.COV2.S vaccine versus placebo. Receptors were obtained from a person aged 18-65 years who received the Ad26.COV2.S COVID-19 vaccine or a placebo.

The V gene is TRBV5-4, the J gene TRBJ1-4, with TRBD1 identical over 7 bases. With 4 bases clipped from V and 6 bases from J, the junction kept 6 bases outside the gene matches. Germline lookup yields CDR1 SGHNT and CDR2 YYREEE (reference sequence). The CDR3 covers 14 residues. The CDR3 DNA reads TGTGCCAGCAGCCTACCAGGGGGACATGAAAAACTGTTTTTT. As protein: CASSLPGGHEKLFF.

The V gene is TRBV5-4, the J gene TRBJ1-2; D is undetermined. The CDR3 extends over 12 amino acids. CDR1 and CDR2 (germline): SGHNT, YYREEE (reference sequence). Trimming stripped 4 bases from V and 1 base from J, with 5 bases between. CDR3 region: CASSPGNYGYTF. In nucleotides, the CDR3 is TGTGCCAGCAGCCCGGGTAACTATGGCTACACCTTC.

This CDR3 is CASSDTRQGRGNTEAFF. The CDR3 nucleotides read TGCGCCAGCAGCGACACTCGACAGGGACGTGGGAACACTGAAGCTTTCTTT. The V gene is TRBV5-1, the J gene TRBJ1-1; 7 nucleotides align to TRBD1. With V trimmed by 4 bases and J by 1 base, 13 bases remained unmatched. The CDR3 is 17 amino acids. Germline lookup yields CDR1 SGHRS and CDR2 YFSETQ.

This clone came up once. The chain recombines TRBV28 with TRBJ2-7; D call uncertain. V gave up 8 bases and J gave up 0 bases, with 8 bases separating them. The length of the CDR3 is 12 residues. Germline CDR1 MDHEN, CDR2 SYDVKM. In DNA, the CDR3 is TGTGCCAGCCGGACCAACTCCTACGAGCAGTACTTC. It yields the protein CASRTNSYEQYF.

The rearrangement links TRBV19 to TRBJ1-2, with D unresolved. V lost 3 bases, J lost 5 bases, and 13 bases lay in between. Germline CDR1 reads LNHDA; CDR2 reads SQIVND (reference sequence). The CDR3 contains 14 residues. The DNA of the CDR3 is TGTGCCAGTAGTATTTTGAACGGTTATTATGGCTACACCTTC. Protein: CASSILNGYYGYTF.

The chain combines TRBV28 with TRBJ2-5, with 9 bases aligning to TRBD1. The CDR3 spans 15 residues. After removal of 2 bases from V and 0 bases from J, the junction contained 1 base not matched to a gene. Germline CDR1 and CDR2: MDHEN and SYDVKM. The CDR3 DNA follows: TGTGCCAGCAGTTTAGGACAGGGGTACCAAGAGACCCAGTACTTC. Its protein is CASSLGQGYQETQYF.

The genes are TRBV7-9 and TRBJ1-4; 7 bases line up with TRBD1. The CDR3 sequence is 14 residues long. Germline V gene sequence: CDR1 SEHNR, CDR2 FQNEAQ (reference sequence). V gave up 5 bases and J gave up 6 bases; unmatched junction bases: 6. Written as DNA, the CDR3 is TGTGCCAGCAGCCTTGACAGGGTTCATGAAAAACTGTTTTTT. Translation: CASSLDRVHEKLFF.

The chain employs TRBV10-3 and TRBJ1-1; no firm D call. V was trimmed by 2 bases and J by 1 base, leaving 5 bases between them. The CDR3 has 13 amino acids. From germline, CDR1 is ENHRY and CDR2 SYGVKD. In DNA form, the CDR3 reads TGTGCCATCAGTGAGGAGAGGAACACTGAAGCTTTCTTT. Residues: CAISEERNTEAFF.

V and J are TRBV7-2 and TRBJ1-2, with D tentatively TRBD1 (6 bases). Trimming took off 1 base at V and 0 bases at J, with 15 bases between the two ends. In germline, CDR1 is SGHTA, CDR2 FQGNSA. The CDR3 spans 17 residues. The CDR3 loop is CASSLVQGRITNYGYTF. Here the CDR3 DNA reads TGTGCCAGCAGCTTAGTGCAGGGGAGGATTACTAACTATGGCTACACCTTC. Complete variable domain (other parts from reference TRBV7-2 and TRBJ1-2): GAGVSQSPSNKVTEKGKDVELRCDPISGHTALYWYRQSLGQGLEFLIYFQGNSAPDKSGLPSDRFSAERTGGSVSTLTIQRTQQEDSAVYLCASSLVQGRITNYGYTFGSGTRLTVV.

The J gene is TRBJ1-6, the V gene TRBV6-5; perhaps TRBD1 as D (5 bases). This CDR3 is built from 15 residues. Germline V gives CDR1 MNHEY, CDR2 SVGAGI. V shed 6 bases and J shed 8 bases, with 17 bases lying between them. The CDR3 DNA reads TGTGCCAGCAGGGGGGAGGCCGGGGATCATTCACCCCTCCACTTT. This gives the protein CASRGEAGDHSPLHF.

The chain combines TRBV10-2 with TRBJ1-6, with D possibly matching TRBD1 (6 bases). The germline V gene has CDR1 WSHSY and CDR2 SAAADI. There are 13 residues in the CDR3. Trimming shortened V by 7 bases and J by 10 bases, and 14 bases separated the two germline ends. In DNA form, the CDR3 reads TGCGCCAGCAAACCGACAGGCAAATCACCCCTCCACTTT. Protein product: CASKPTGKSPLHF.